What follows is one TCR beta chain and its context. The data derive from a study of cytomegalovirus exposure and HLA in healthy donors. Study-wide context: Both the 100 to 150 validation repertoires and the approximately 620 first-cohort repertoires used the same platform, as reported by a later analysis.

Assay: immunoSEQ multiplex PCR; the TCRdb copy retains only in-frame clones and omits some. This sample has about 160,000 clones, with around 85% found just once. Sequenced input: PBMCs. The receptor was derived from a man aged 30 to 45 in good health and CMV-seropositive.

The CDR3 protein is CASSLADSGSQHF. The CDR3 DNA sequence: TGTGCCAGCAGCTTGGCCGATTCGGGATCCCAGCATTTT. The J gene is TRBJ1-5, the V gene TRBV5-6, with D hard to call. The CDR3 extends over 13 amino acids. Germline values: CDR1 SGHDT, CDR2 YYEEEE. V was shortened by 0 bases and J by 11 bases, with 12 bases between the two germline ends.